This TCR beta chain comes out of a study of blood T cell repertoires in COVID-19. About the study: Acute and convalescent COVID-19 specimens originated in the United States, Italy and Spain. The analysed material was cDNA or gDNA that came from T cells, B-cell-depleted T cells, or PBMCs.

In the original analysis: Estimated nucleated cell counts came from reference gene primer amplification. Only in-frame clones appear in the TCRdb table, and some are missing; sequencing was by immunoSEQ multiplex PCR. V, J and clone size derive from that table, while D and trimming were established from the DNA sequence. The sample holds around 140,000 clones, around four fifths seen once. V lost 4 bases to trimming and J lost 5 bases, with 9 bases between them. The CDR3 totals 14 residues. Germline V gene data show CDR1 as LNHDA and CDR2 as SQIVND (reference sequence). What was sequenced was peripheral blood. The TCR originated in a human donor in a cohort sampled during active COVID-19. The chain combines TRBV19 with TRBJ1-6, with D maybe TRBD1 (6 bases). This CDR3 reads CASSTQGNNSPLHF. CDR3 bases: TGTGCCAGTAGTACACAGGGAAATAATTCACCCCTCCACTTT.